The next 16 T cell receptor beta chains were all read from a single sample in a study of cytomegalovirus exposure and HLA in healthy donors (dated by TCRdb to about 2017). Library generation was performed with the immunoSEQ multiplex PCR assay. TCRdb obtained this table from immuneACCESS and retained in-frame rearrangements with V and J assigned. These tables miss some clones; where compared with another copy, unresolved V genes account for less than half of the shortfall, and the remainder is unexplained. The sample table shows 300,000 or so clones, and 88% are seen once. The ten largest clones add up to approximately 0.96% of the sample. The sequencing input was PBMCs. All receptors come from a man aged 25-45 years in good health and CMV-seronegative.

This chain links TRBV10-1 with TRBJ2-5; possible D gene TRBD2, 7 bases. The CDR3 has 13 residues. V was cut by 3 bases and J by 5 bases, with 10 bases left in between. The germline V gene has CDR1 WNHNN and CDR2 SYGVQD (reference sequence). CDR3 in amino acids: CASSEGGGETQYF. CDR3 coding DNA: TGCGCCAGCAGTGAAGGGGGAGGGGAGACCCAGTACTTC.

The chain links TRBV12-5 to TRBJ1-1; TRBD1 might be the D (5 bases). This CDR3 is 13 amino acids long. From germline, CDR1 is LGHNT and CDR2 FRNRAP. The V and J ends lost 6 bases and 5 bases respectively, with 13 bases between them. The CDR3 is CASGPGLRTEAFF. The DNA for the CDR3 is TGTGCTAGTGGACCAGGGTTGCGGACTGAAGCTTTCTTT.

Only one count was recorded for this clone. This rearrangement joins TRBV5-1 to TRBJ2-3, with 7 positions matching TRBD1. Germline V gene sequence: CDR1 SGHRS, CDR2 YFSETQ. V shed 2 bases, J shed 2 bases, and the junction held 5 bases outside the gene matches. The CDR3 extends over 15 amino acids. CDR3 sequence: CASSFRQGSTDTQYF. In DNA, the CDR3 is TGCGCCAGCAGCTTTAGACAGGGATCCACAGATACGCAGTATTTT.

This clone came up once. CDR3 nucleotide sequence: TGTGCCAGCTCACAACAGGCTAGGGGCGACGAGCAGTACTTC. It translates to CASSQQARGDEQYF. This rearrangement joins TRBV18 to TRBJ2-7, with D tentatively TRBD1 (5 bases). V lost 4 bases and J 5 bases, leaving 15 bases between the germline ends. Germline V gives CDR1 KGHSH, CDR2 LQKENI. The CDR3 contains 14 residues.

The CDR3 protein is CAIRAGTQNSYTEAFF. CDR3 in DNA: TGTGCCATCAGAGCCGGGACTCAGAATTCGTACACTGAAGCTTTCTTT. The chain employs TRBV10-3 and TRBJ1-1, with a tentative D call TRBD1 (5 bases). V was pared by 6 bases and J by 3 bases, with 20 bases between. The germline gives CDR1 ENHRY, CDR2 SYGVKD. The CDR3 spans 16 residues.

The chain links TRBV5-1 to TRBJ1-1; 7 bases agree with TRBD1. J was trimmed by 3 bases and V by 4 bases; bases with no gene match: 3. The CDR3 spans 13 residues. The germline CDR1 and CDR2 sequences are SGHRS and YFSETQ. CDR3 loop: CASSTQGDTEAFF. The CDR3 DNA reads TGCGCCAGCAGCACCCAGGGGGACACTGAAGCTTTCTTT.

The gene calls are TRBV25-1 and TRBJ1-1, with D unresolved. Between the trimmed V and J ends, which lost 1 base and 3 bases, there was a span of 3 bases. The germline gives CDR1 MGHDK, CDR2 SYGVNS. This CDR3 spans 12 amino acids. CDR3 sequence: CASSESHTEAFF. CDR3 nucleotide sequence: TGTGCCAGCAGTGAATCTCACACTGAAGCTTTCTTT.

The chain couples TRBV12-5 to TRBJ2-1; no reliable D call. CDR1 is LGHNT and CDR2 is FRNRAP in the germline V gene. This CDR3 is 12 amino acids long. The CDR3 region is CASLAFYNEQFF. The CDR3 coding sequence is TGTGCCTCTTTGGCCTTTTACAATGAGCAGTTCTTC. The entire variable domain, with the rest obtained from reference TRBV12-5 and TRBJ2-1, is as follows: DARVTQTPRHKVTEMGQEVTMRCQPILGHNTVFWYRQTMMQGLELLAYFRNRAPLDDSGMPKDRFSAEMPDATLATLKIQPSEPRDSAVYFCASLAFYNEQFFGPGTRLTVL.

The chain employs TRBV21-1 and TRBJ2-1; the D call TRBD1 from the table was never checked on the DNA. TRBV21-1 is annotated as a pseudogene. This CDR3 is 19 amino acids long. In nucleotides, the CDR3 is TGTGCCAGCAGCTGGAATTCTGCGGGACAGGGAGGGTCCTACAATGAGCAGTTCTTC. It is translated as CASSWNSAGQGGSYNEQFF.

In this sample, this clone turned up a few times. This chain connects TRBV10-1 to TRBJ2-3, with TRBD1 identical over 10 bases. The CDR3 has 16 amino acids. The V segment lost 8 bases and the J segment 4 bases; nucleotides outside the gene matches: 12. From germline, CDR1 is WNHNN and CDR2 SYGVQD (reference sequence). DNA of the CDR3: TGCGCCAGCTCCCCTCTAGGGACAGGGGTTTCAGATACGCAGTATTTT. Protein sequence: CASSPLGTGVSDTQYF.

The CDR3 DNA follows: TGTGCCAGCAGACTTTTTTACGTAGGGGATGAGCAGTTCTTC. Translation: CASRLFYVGDEQFF. The chain joins TRBV2 to TRBJ2-1; D perhaps matches TRBD1 (5 bases). CDR1 and CDR2 (germline): SNHLY, FYNNEI. The CDR3 consists of 14 residues. Trimming left V 6 bases short and J 8 bases short, with 17 bases between.

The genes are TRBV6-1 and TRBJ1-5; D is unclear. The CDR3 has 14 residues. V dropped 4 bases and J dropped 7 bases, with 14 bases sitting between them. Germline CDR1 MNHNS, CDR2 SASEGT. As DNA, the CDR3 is TGTGCCAGCAGTGGTGGAGGAGGGAACCAGCCCCAGCATTTT. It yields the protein CASSGGGGNQPQHF.

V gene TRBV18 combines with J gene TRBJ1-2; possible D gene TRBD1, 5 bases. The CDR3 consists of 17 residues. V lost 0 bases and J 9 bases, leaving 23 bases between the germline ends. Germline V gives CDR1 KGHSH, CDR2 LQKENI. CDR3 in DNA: TGTGCCAGCTCACCACCGGGAGGCGGGGGTCGATCTTCGAGCTACACCTTC. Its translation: CASSPPGGGGRSSSYTF.

CDR3: CASSLDRGVGEKLFF. The CDR3 nucleotides are TGCGCCAGCAGCCTTGACAGGGGAGTCGGGGAAAAACTGTTTTTT. The chain uses TRBV5-1 and TRBJ1-4; TRBD1 aligns across 8 bases. The CDR3 runs 15 residues. Germline V gene lookup returns CDR1 SGHRS and CDR2 YFSETQ. Trimming took 4 bases from V and 8 from J; bases not matched to a gene: 10. Based on the CDR3 plus reference TRBV5-1 and TRBJ1-4, the full variable domain is KAGVTQTPRYLIKTRGQQVTLSCSPISGHRSVSWYQQTPGQGLQFLFEYFSETQRNKGNFPGRFSGRQFSNSRSEMNVSTLELGDSALYLCASSLDRGVGEKLFFGSGTQLSVL.

CDR3 loop: CASSTDRDREQYF. Here the CDR3 DNA reads TGCGCCAGCAGCACTGACAGGGATCGGGAGCAGTACTTC. The rearrangement uses TRBV5-1 and TRBJ2-7; 7 bases are a match to TRBD1. CDR1 is SGHRS, CDR2 YFSETQ, per germline. There are 13 residues in the CDR3. Trimming took 4 bases from V and 7 from J; bases not matched to a gene: 8. Based on the CDR3 plus reference TRBV5-1 and TRBJ2-7, the full variable domain is KAGVTQTPRYLIKTRGQQVTLSCSPISGHRSVSWYQQTPGQGLQFLFEYFSETQRNKGNFPGRFSGRQFSNSRSEMNVSTLELGDSALYLCASSTDRDREQYFGPGTRLTVT.

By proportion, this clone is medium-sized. CDR3 DNA sequence: TGTGCCAGCAGTGGTTCGACAGGGGGACATGAAAAACTGTTTTTT. Protein product: CASSGSTGGHEKLFF. The genes are TRBV6-1 and TRBJ1-4, with TRBD1 matching 9 bases. Germline values: CDR1 MNHNS, CDR2 SASEGT. CDR3 size: 15 residues. Unmatched junction bases numbered 6, after V lost 4 bases and J lost 6 bases.